Listed below are T cell receptor beta chains from one sample, sequenced in a study of cytomegalovirus exposure and HLA in healthy donors. TCRdb keeps only in-frame clones here, not all; method: immunoSEQ multiplex PCR. The top ten hold about 7.7% of the sample, which has approximately 100,000 clones, roughly 80% seen once. The sequenced sample was PBMCs. These receptors came from a woman between 50 and 59 years old in good health and CMV-seropositive. Each CDR3 is given with its conserved first and last residue. Each record gives: J gene, V gene, CDR3 length, D gene, clone size, CDR3 DNA, CDR3 protein. A D gene is named only where the DNA matches it firmly. Clone size appears in some rows only: once, few, many, or a class for an expanded clone.

TRBJ2-7 TRBV5-1 14 TRBD1 NA TGCGCCAGCAGCGTGCAGGGGGCCTCCTACGAGCAGTACTTC CASSVQGASYEQYF
TRBJ2-7 TRBV10-3 14 NA few TGTGCCATCAGGGACACAGGGTCTGCCTACGAGCAGTACTTC CAIRDTGSAYEQYF
TRBJ2-7 TRBV30 16 NA NA TGTGCCTGGAGGGGCCCCGAGGGCGCGAGGATCTACGAGCAGTACTTC CAWRGPEGARIYEQYF
TRBJ1-5 TRBV19 12 TRBD1 NA TGTGCCACCAGGGACAGGGAACAGCCCCAGCATTTT CATRDREQPQHF
TRBJ2-3 TRBV6-5 15 TRBD1 NA TGTGCCAGCAGACACCGGGACAGGGGCGCAGATACGCAGTATTTT CASRHRDRGADTQYF
TRBJ1-2 TRBV10-3 14 TRBD1 once TGTGCCATCAGTGAGACAGGGGGTGAGGATGGCTACACCTTC CAISETGGEDGYTF
TRBJ2-1 TRBV18 13 TRBD2 few TGTGCCAGCTCTTCTCAGGGAGGGAATGAGCAGTTCTTC CASSSQGGNEQFF
TRBJ2-7 TRBV7-6 13 NA NA TGTGCCAGCAGCTTGGGAACAGGAGGGGAGCAGTACTTC CASSLGTGGEQYF
TRBJ2-1 TRBV19 14 NA NA TGTGCCAGTAATCCGGGAGCCACCTACAATGAGCAGTTCTTC CASNPGATYNEQFF
TRBJ1-6 TRBV10-3 14 TRBD1 NA TGTGCCATCAGCCCGGGACAGCGGAATTCACCCCTCCACTTT CAISPGQRNSPLHF
TRBJ1-3 TRBV9 15 TRBD1 NA TGTGCCAGCAGCGCGACAGGGAGCTCTGGAAACACCATATATTTT CASSATGSSGNTIYF
TRBJ2-7 TRBV2 12 TRBD2 few TGTGCCAGCACGGGGGGGATGAACGAGCAGTACTTC CASTGGMNEQYF
TRBJ1-3 TRBV4-1 13 NA NA TGCGCCAGCAGCCAGTTATCTGGAAACACCATATATTTT CASSQLSGNTIYF
TRBJ2-3 TRBV7-3 14 TRBD2 NA TGTGCCAGCAGCTTCGGCGGGGGGTCAGATACGCAGTATTTT CASSFGGGSDTQYF